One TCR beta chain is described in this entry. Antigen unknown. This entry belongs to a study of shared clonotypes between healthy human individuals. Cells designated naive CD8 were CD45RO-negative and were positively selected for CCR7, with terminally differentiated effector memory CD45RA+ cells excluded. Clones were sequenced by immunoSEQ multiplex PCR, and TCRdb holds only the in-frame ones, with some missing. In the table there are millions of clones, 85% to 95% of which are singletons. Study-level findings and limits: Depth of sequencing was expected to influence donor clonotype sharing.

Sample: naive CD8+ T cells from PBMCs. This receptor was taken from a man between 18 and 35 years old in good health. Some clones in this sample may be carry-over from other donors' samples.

The CDR3 sequence: CASSQDVAGIYEQYF. The CDR3 DNA follows: TGCGCCAGCAGCCAAGATGTAGCGGGGATCTACGAGCAGTACTTC. The chain employs TRBV4-3 and TRBJ2-7; 8 bases align to TRBD2. The germline CDR1 and CDR2 sequences are LGHNA and YSLEER. The CDR3 has 15 amino acids. V shed 0 bases, J shed 3 bases, and the junction held 4 bases outside the gene matches.